A selection of T cell receptor beta chains follows, all from one sample in a study of T cell changes during pregnancy in multiple sclerosis. The repertoire was sequenced with immunoSEQ multiplex PCR; TCRdb's copy has only in-frame clones and lacks some. Seen here are some 14,000 clones, roughly four fifths observed once, and the top ten hold about 18%. The sequences come from CD8+ T cells from peripheral blood mononuclear cells, collected after pregnancy. The receptors originated from a female donor in good health, enrolled as a control in a pregnancy study. CDR3s include the opening cysteine and the closing phenylalanine or tryptophan. The D gene is left open where the match is weak. For some rows the clone size is stated as once, few or many, or as a class when expanded; others skip it.

cdr3_length j_call d_call clone_size v_call cdr3_nt cdr3_aa
19 TRBJ2-2 TRBD2 - TRBV7-3 TGTGCCAGCAGCTTAAATGAATGGGCGGGGACTACGAACACCGGGGAGCTGTTTTTT CASSLNEWAGTTNTGELFF
15 TRBJ2-3 TRBD2 - TRBV5-1 TGCGCCAGCAGCCCCGGGACTAGGGAGGTAGATACGCAGTATTTT CASSPGTREVDTQYF
16 TRBJ2-2 TRBD2 once TRBV7-9 TGTGCCAGCAGCACGAGGACTAGCGGTTACACCGGGGAGCTGTTTTTT CASSTRTSGYTGELFF
15 TRBJ1-2 TRBD1 - TRBV27 TGTGCCAGCAGACCCTCCCGGACAGGTCCCTATGGCTACACCTTC CASRPSRTGPYGYTF
15 TRBJ2-2 TRBD1 - TRBV9 TGTGCCAGCAGCCCGAACACAGGGGCAGGCGGGGAGCTGTTTTTT CASSPNTGAGGELFF
11 TRBJ1-2 - - TRBV9 TGTGCCAGCAGCTCTCGGGATGGCTACACCTTC CASSSRDGYTF
15 TRBJ1-5 TRBD1 - TRBV19 TGTGCCAGTACCTACAGGGGTTATAGCAATCAGCCCCAGCATTTT CASTYRGYSNQPQHF
15 TRBJ2-5 TRBD2 - TRBV15 TGTGCCACCAGCAGAGGACTAGCGGGGGAAGAGACCCAGTACTTC CATSRGLAGEETQYF
13 TRBJ2-7 - - TRBV7-3 TGTGCCAGCAGCGCTAGCGACTCCTACGAGCAGTACTTC CASSASDSYEQYF
12 TRBJ1-4 TRBD1 once TRBV4-2 TGTGCCAGCAGCCAAGGGGACAGCCCCTGGTTTTTT CASSQGDSPWFF
17 TRBJ2-2 TRBD2 - TRBV10-3 TGTGCCATCAGTGAAAGACTAGCGGGAGGAACAGACGGGGAGCTGTTTTTT CAISERLAGGTDGELFF
14 TRBJ2-5 - - TRBV19 TGTGCCAGTAGTATAGCATCCTTCGGAGAGACCCAGTACTTC CASSIASFGETQYF
12 TRBJ1-5 - - TRBV27 TGTGCCAGCCGAGGGGGGGGTCAGCCCCAGCATTTT CASRGGGQPQHF
16 TRBJ1-2 TRBD1 - TRBV6-6 TGTGCCAGCAGTTACTCGAAAACAGGGGGAATCTATGGCTACACCTTC CASSYSKTGGIYGYTF
15 TRBJ2-3 TRBD2 - TRBV6-4 TGTGCCAGCAGCGATGGACTAGCGGGGCCAGATACGCAGTATTTT CASSDGLAGPDTQYF
13 TRBJ2-2 - - TRBV7-3 TGTGCCAGCAGCTTAGGGGGCGCCGGGGAGCTGTTTTTT CASSLGGAGELFF
15 TRBJ1-3 TRBD1 many TRBV6-1 TGTGCCAGCAGTGAAAGAACAGGGGAGTGGGGCACCATATATTTT CASSERTGEWGTIYF
15 TRBJ2-7 - - TRBV5-6 TGTGCCAGCAGCCCGAGACGAGGGACAAAATACGAGCAGTACTTC CASSPRRGTKYEQYF
15 TRBJ2-7 - - TRBV28 TGTGCCAGCAGCCTACGACAGAGCAGCTCCTACGAGCAGTACTTC CASSLRQSSSYEQYF
16 TRBJ2-1 TRBD2 - TRBV9 TGTGCCAGCAGCGTAGGGGTCGGGGGGGCCGACAATGAGCAGTTCTTC CASSVGVGGADNEQFF
14 TRBJ2-7 TRBD2 - TRBV6-4 TGTGCCAGCAGTGCCAATAGCGGGAGTGACGAGCAGTACTTC CASSANSGSDEQYF
14 TRBJ2-1 - medium-sized TRBV9 TGTGCCAGCAGCGTCCCGGGAAGGTACAATGAGCAGTTCTTC CASSVPGRYNEQFF
15 TRBJ2-5 TRBD1 once TRBV7-9 TGTGCCAGCAGCCATCGTACAGGGGACCGGGAGACCCAGTACTTC CASSHRTGDRETQYF
13 TRBJ1-2 TRBD1 - TRBV9 TGTGCCAGCAGCCTCGGACAGGACTATGGCTACACCTTC CASSLGQDYGYTF
13 TRBJ2-7 TRBD1 - TRBV5-5 TGTGCCAGCAGCATACAGGGGCCCTACGAGCAGTACTTC CASSIQGPYEQYF
17 TRBJ1-2 TRBD1 - TRBV9 TGTGCCAGCAGCGTAGTGGCAGGGGGTGACCGCATCTATGGCTACACCTTC CASSVVAGGDRIYGYTF
14 TRBJ2-1 TRBD2 - TRBV6-5 TGTGCCAGCCGGGCTAGCGGGAGCCTCGATGAGCAGTTCTTC CASRASGSLDEQFF
14 TRBJ1-2 - - TRBV2 TGTGCCAGCAGTGAGGGGGCAGGGATCTATGGCTACACCTTC CASSEGAGIYGYTF
15 TRBJ2-3 - - TRBV15 TGTGCCACCAGCAGACTAAGACGGGGCACAGATACGCAGTATTTT CATSRLRRGTDTQYF
14 TRBJ1-1 - - TRBV11-2 TGTGCCAGCAGCTCAGGGAGGGGGAACACTGAAGCTTTCTTT CASSSGRGNTEAFF
15 TRBJ1-2 - - TRBV7-3 TGTGCCAGTCCCCACTCCACCTTTCTTCTCTATGGCTACACCTTC CASPHSTFLLYGYTF